This T cell receptor beta chain was captured by sequencing in a study of early T cells in non-severe SARS-CoV-2 infection. Trimming pared 2 bases from V and 5 bases from J, leaving 12 bases between. Germline V gene data show CDR1 as SQVTM and CDR2 as ANQGSEA. The CDR3 sequence is 13 residues long. TCRdb redid the calling of the 5' RACE reads with MiXCR, one entry per CDR3 protein. The profile shows tens of thousands of distinct CDR3 sequences, about 13% of them singletons. The sequence came from an adult who was a healthcare worker with PCR-confirmed SARS-CoV-2 infection or an uninfected control (not recorded which). The J gene is TRBJ1-1, the V gene TRBV29-1, with D possibly being TRBD1 (5 bases). The sequenced sample consisted of whole blood. The CDR3 nucleotides read TGCAGCGTTGAAAACGGGGCGAATACTGAAGCTTTCTTT. Amino acid sequence: CSVENGANTEAFF.